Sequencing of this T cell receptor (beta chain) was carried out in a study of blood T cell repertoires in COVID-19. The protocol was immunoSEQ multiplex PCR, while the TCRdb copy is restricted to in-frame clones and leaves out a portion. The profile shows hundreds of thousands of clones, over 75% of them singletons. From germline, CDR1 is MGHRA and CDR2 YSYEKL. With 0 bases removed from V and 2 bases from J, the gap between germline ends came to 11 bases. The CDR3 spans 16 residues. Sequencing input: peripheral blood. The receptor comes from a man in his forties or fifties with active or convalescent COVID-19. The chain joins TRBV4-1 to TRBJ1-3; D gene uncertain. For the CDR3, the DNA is TGCGCCAGCAGCCAAGAGGCAACCGCCGCTGGAAACACCATATATTTT. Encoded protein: CASSQEATAAGNTIYF.